The clone carrying this T cell receptor beta chain was detected a few times. As to time point: pretreatment peripheral blood. TCRdb keeps only in-frame clones here, not all; method: immunoSEQ multiplex PCR. The repertoire holds about 56,000 clones, with 85% to 90% as singletons. The source of the sample is a study of PD-L1 blockade in urothelial cancer. The CDR3 is 16 amino acids. Germline-derived CDR1 and CDR2 are SGHAT and FQDESV (reference sequence). The trim removed 6 bases at V and 8 bases at J, leaving 10 bases unmatched. The chain carries TRBV11-1 and TRBJ2-1, with TRBD2 matching over 13 bases. The sequence was obtained from an older man with urothelial cancer. Sequenced here: PBMCs, sampled around atezolizumab (anti-PD-L1) treatment. CDR3 coding DNA: TGTGCCAGCAGGGGCCCAACTAGCGGGAGGGCCCATGAGCAGTTCTTC. Encoded protein: CASRGPTSGRAHEQFF.